This TCR beta chain is from a study of cytomegalovirus exposure and HLA in healthy donors. Study-level findings and limits: Later analysis found that TCR beta chains associated with HLA were more clonally expanded than other, equally common chains. In a later analysis, most CMV-associated TCR beta chains appeared HLA-restricted.

The PCR was carried out with 60 Vbeta primers and 13 Jbeta primers. TCRdb keeps only in-frame clones here, not all; method: immunoSEQ multiplex PCR. The sample has some 96,000 clones, around 64% seen once. A remark on this clone: What it binds is not known.

The clonotype was recovered from a man aged 60 to 75 in good health and CMV-seronegative. Sequenced input: PBMCs.

CDR3 sequence reads: CAGRQGLNEQFF. As DNA, the CDR3 is TGTGCCGGACGACAGGGCCTCAATGAGCAGTTCTTC. The chain links TRBV6-1 to TRBJ2-1, with 7 positions matching TRBD1. The CDR3 loop spans 12 amino acids. V gave up 11 bases and J gave up 6 bases; unmatched junction bases: 7. CDR1 MNHNS and CDR2 SASEGT come from the germline V gene.